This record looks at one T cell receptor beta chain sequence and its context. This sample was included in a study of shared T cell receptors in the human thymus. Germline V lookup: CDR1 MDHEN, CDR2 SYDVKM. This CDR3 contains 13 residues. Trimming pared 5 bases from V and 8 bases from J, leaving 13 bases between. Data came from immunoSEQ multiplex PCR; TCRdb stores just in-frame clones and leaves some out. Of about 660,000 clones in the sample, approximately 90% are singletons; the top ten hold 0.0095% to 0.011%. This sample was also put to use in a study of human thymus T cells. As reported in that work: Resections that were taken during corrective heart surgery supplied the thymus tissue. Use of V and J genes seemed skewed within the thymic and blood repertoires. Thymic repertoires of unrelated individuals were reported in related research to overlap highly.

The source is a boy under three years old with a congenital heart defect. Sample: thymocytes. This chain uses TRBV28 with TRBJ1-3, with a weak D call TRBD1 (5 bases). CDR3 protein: CASSPGGADTIYF. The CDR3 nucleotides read TGTGCCAGCAGTCCTGGAGGGGCGGACACCATATATTTT.